The next 12 T cell receptor beta chains were all read from a single sample in a study of T-cell reconstitution after alpha-beta-depleted transplantation in children listed by TCRdb under 2016. The library was built by means of PCR. TCRdb lists the instrument as Illumina HiSeq 2500. TCR library preparation used molecular barcoding, with unique molecular identifiers applied to normalize quantification of the TCRbeta repertoire. TCRdb's own reprocessing of the public reads used fastp at Q25 and MiXCR and kept productive beta chains. Each entry is one CDR3 protein sequence, shown with its most common DNA and genes. The sample table records about 270,000 distinct CDR3 sequences; around 9.6% of these occur just once. About a tenth of the sample is held by the ten biggest clonotypes. Sequenced material: PBMCs from the stem cell graft donor, taken from the stem cell graft. These receptors were obtained from a human donor who donated a stem cell graft to a child with SCID.

J is TRBJ2-5 and V is TRBV20-1, with D possibly being TRBD1 (6 bases). V lost 6 bases and J 5 bases, leaving 19 bases between the germline ends. Germline assignment: CDR1 DFQATT and CDR2 SNEGSKA (reference sequence). CDR3 size: 14 residues. CDR3 coding DNA: TGCAGTGCGCGGACAGTTTCCAATGGGGAGACCCAGTACTTC. It is translated as CSARTVSNGETQYF.

This clonotype showed up many times. The CDR3 is CASSLGHNEQFF. CDR3 sequence (DNA): TGTGCCAGCAGCTTAGGGCATAATGAGCAGTTCTTC. This chain links TRBV7-9 with TRBJ2-1; D call uncertain. The CDR3 spans 12 residues. V lost 1 base and J lost 7, with 5 bases in between. Per germline, CDR1 SEHNR and CDR2 FQNEAQ (reference sequence). Complete variable domain (other parts from reference TRBV7-9 and TRBJ2-1): DTGVSQNPRHKITKRGQNVTFRCDPISEHNRLYWYRQTLGQGPEFLTYFQNEAQLEKSRLLSDRFSAERPKGSFSTLEIQRTEQGDSAMYLCASSLGHNEQFFGPGTRLTVL.

The chain carries TRBV7-8 and TRBJ2-7; the D gene is possibly TRBD2 (5 bases). Per the germline V gene, CDR1 is SGHVS and CDR2 is FQNEAQ. The CDR3 has 13 residues. V dropped 5 bases and J dropped 2 bases, with 10 bases sitting between them. CDR3 nucleotides: TGTGCCAGCAGCCCGGGGTTCACCTACGAGCAGTACTTC. It is translated as CASSPGFTYEQYF.

The CDR3 sequence: CASSNRGGQETQYF. DNA for the CDR3: TGTGCCAGCAGCAACAGGGGGGGGCAAGAGACCCAGTACTTC. The chain has TRBV7-3 and TRBJ2-5, with D perhaps TRBD1 (8 bases). The CDR3 totals 14 residues. Trimming shortened V by 5 bases and J by 2 bases, and 12 bases separated the two germline ends. Germline lookup yields CDR1 SGHTA and CDR2 FQGTGA.

The sample holds a few counts of this clonotype. CDR3 residues: CASSTTTGVPYNEQFF. The CDR3 nucleotides are TGTGCCAGCAGTACCACGACAGGGGTGCCCTACAATGAGCAGTTCTTC. The chain employs TRBV27 and TRBJ2-1, with 8 bases that match TRBD1. J was trimmed by 2 bases and V by 5 bases; bases with no gene match: 8. Germline CDR1 and CDR2: MNHEY and SMNVEV (reference sequence). The CDR3 is made up of 16 amino acids.

This clonotype was detected a few times. CDR3 protein: CASSLVPIPGLGNQPQHF. The DNA for the CDR3 is TGTGCCAGCAGCTTGGTACCTATCCCGGGATTGGGCAATCAGCCCCAGCATTTT. The chain recombines TRBV5-5 with TRBJ1-5, with D unresolved. Germline CDR1 and CDR2: SGHKS and YYEKEE (reference sequence). The ends were cut back, 0 bases at V and 2 bases at J, with 18 bases in the middle. The CDR3 is made up of 18 amino acids. Drawing the rest from reference TRBV5-5 and TRBJ1-5, the complete variable domain is DAGVTQSPTHLIKTRGQQVTLRCSPISGHKSVSWYQQVLGQGPQFIFQYYEKEERGRGNFPDRFSARQFPNYSSELNVNALLLGDSALYLCASSLVPIPGLGNQPQHFGDGTRLSIL.

This clonotype appeared a few times. The chain couples TRBV5-1 to TRBJ1-5; D uncertain. V was pared by 0 bases and J by 1 base, with 8 bases between. The CDR3 has 15 amino acids. Germline CDR1 and CDR2: SGHRS and YFSETQ. The CDR3 region has the DNA TGCGCCAGCAGCTTGGCCGGGGTGAGCAATCAGCCCCAGCATTTT. Encoded protein: CASSLAGVSNQPQHF.

There are a few counts of this clonotype. The chain carries TRBV12-3 or TRBV12-4 and TRBJ2-7; D might be TRBD1 (6 bases). Trimming left V 6 bases short and J 4 bases short, with 13 bases between. The CDR3 runs to 13 residues. The CDR3 loop reads CASSSTGLYEQYF. The CDR3 nucleotides are TGTGCCAGCAGCTCGACAGGATTGTACGAGCAGTACTTC.

The chain couples TRBV7-9 to TRBJ2-7; TRBD1 might be the D (6 bases). CDR1 and CDR2 from the germline V gene are SEHNR and FQNEAQ (reference sequence). Trimming pared 3 bases from V and 6 bases from J, leaving 9 bases between. The CDR3 is made up of 12 amino acids. Here the CDR3 reads CASSLGAIEQYF. CDR3 nucleotides: TGTGCCAGCAGCTTGGGGGCGATCGAGCAGTACTTC.

V gene TRBV25-1 combines with J gene TRBJ2-2; 9 nucleotides agree with TRBD1. V shed 6 bases and J 6 bases; nucleotides not matched to a gene: 5. This CDR3 comprises 14 residues. CDR1 and CDR2 (germline): MGHDK, SYGVNS. The CDR3 region has the DNA TGTGCCAGCAGGGGACAGGGTAGTCCCGGGGAGCTGTTTTTT. Translating gives CASRGQGSPGELFF.

This clonotype was seen a few times. The chain uses TRBV5-1 and TRBJ1-2; D gene ambiguous. The V end was cut by 4 bases, the J end by 4 bases, with 17 bases between. This CDR3 contains 15 residues. Per germline, CDR1 SGHRS and CDR2 YFSETQ. The CDR3 bases are TGCGCCAGCAGCCCATGGCCCTCGGGCGGCTATGGCTACACCTTC. As protein: CASSPWPSGGYGYTF.

V gene TRBV6-5 combines with J gene TRBJ2-5; 10 bases are a match to TRBD1. This CDR3 contains 16 residues. V was pared by 2 bases and J by 11 bases, with 14 bases of the junction left unmatched. Germline CDR1 is MNHEY and CDR2 is SVGAGI. This chain's CDR3 is CASSYGLGQGTGRQYF. For the CDR3, the DNA is TGTGCCAGCAGTTACGGCCTGGGACAGGGGACGGGCCGACAGTACTTC.